A selection of T cell receptor beta chains follows, all from one sample in a study of OX40 agonist ivuxolimab in advanced cancers. Here immunoSEQ multiplex PCR was the method, and the copy in TCRdb shows in-frame clones only, minus some. The repertoire holds fewer than 100,000 clones, with over 70% as singletons. The sequencing here drew on CD4+ or CD8+ T cells sorted from blood, taken in a trial of the OX40 agonist ivuxolimab. All receptors derive from an adult with an advanced solid tumor such as melanoma, head and neck, liver or kidney cancer. The CDR3 runs from the conserved cysteine through the conserved F or W. Part of the rows lack a size; the others show once, few, many or a class for expanded clones.

NA | TRBJ1-3 | TRBV27 | CASSSGQLDSGNTIYF
NA | TRBJ2-1 | TRBV6-1 | CASSDTGGRDEQFF
NA | TRBJ2-1 | TRBV14 | CASSQVTSGRSGQFF
NA | TRBJ2-6 | TRBV5-1 | CASSPGRAGANVLTF
NA | TRBJ2-1 | TRBV7-2 | CASSTERRIEQFF
NA | TRBJ1-4 | TRBV5-5 | CASSGTPWGAGGEKLFF
NA | TRBJ1-5 | TRBV2 | CASSVGNNQPQHF
NA | TRBJ1-6 | TRBV19 | CASTTIGGNSPLHF
NA | TRBJ1-1 | TRBV13 | CASSLGDRAGTEAFF
NA | TRBJ1-2 | TRBV18 | CASSEVDYGYTF
NA | TRBJ1-2 | TRBV28 | CASSLGTNYGYTF
NA | TRBJ2-3 | TRBV2 | CASSVSSGSRADTQYF
NA | TRBJ1-1 | TRBV10-3 | CATTTGARVRTEAFF
NA | TRBJ1-3 | TRBV2 | CASSGEWGSTIYF
NA | TRBJ2-1 | TRBV5-4 | CASSSPSGTSYNEQFF
once | TRBJ2-1 | TRBV13 | CASSLGASGRILNEQFF
NA | TRBJ2-1 | TRBV7-6 | CASSSRVGGYYNEQFF
few | TRBJ2-1 | TRBV11-2 | CASSLGLAGAFSYNEQFF
NA | TRBJ2-5 | TRBV5-1 | CASSFSETQYF
NA | TRBJ1-1 | TRBV6-1 | CASSITVNTEAFF
once | TRBJ2-3 | TRBV4-1 | CASSQAGELADTQYF
NA | TRBJ2-3 | TRBV6-1 | CASSLAGGPDTQYF
few | TRBJ1-2 | TRBV7-9 | CASSPSGGMGGYTF
NA | TRBJ2-4 | TRBV4-3 | CASSQTLAGGVDIQYF
NA | TRBJ2-7 | TRBV19 | CASSGQGYEQYF
NA | TRBJ2-1 | TRBV7-8 | CASSFPANEQFF
NA | TRBJ1-1 | TRBV21-1 | CASSKHMNTEAFF
NA | TRBJ2-5 | TRBV7-2 | CASSRRGGWETQYF
NA | TRBJ1-2 | TRBV7-2 | CASSPDRNNYGYTF
NA | TRBJ1-6 | TRBV6-1 | CASSEGDRDNSPLHF
few | TRBJ2-7 | TRBV15 | CATSRDLGKYEQYF
NA | TRBJ1-2 | TRBV5-6 | CASSTYRTGANYGYTF